A selection of T cell receptor beta chains follows, all from one sample in a study of T cell repertoires in cytomegalovirus infection. TCRdb ran MiXCR on the reads and lists one entry per CDR3 protein. The sample lists roughly 76,000 distinct CDR3 sequences, around 3.5% occurring once. Material for sequencing was PBMCs. The receptors shown here come from a human donor in good health (CMV status not recorded). Some clones in this sample may be carry-over from other donors' samples. Each CDR3 is given with its conserved first and last residue.

len	v_gene	CDR3aa
15	TRBV6-6	CASSSGTPNTGELFF
14	TRBV7-6	CASSLSQGSTEAFF
16	TRBV4-2	CASSQEWADPNYGYTF
13	TRBV7-2	CASSPGRYNEQFF
15	TRBV6-2/TRBV6-3	CASSAQGLLGTEAFF
14	TRBV7-2	CASSPDSSNQPQHF
15	TRBV7-2	CASSLELGNTGELFF
15	TRBV19	CASSIGGWANNEQFF
12	TRBV12-3/TRBV12-4	CASRMGEETQYF
16	TRBV4-1	CASSQPGQTLNTEAFF
15	TRBV11-1	CASRPTSGGTDEQYF
13	TRBV7-2	CASSLQFQETQYF
15	TRBV7-6	CASSLSEAAINEQFF
15	TRBV27	CASRPQAYPLEGLHF
14	TRBV6-2/TRBV6-3	CASSYSFSNQPQHF
15	TRBV7-2	CASSLIAGVNYEQYF
15	TRBV7-2	CASSARLAGLETQYF
14	TRBV2	CASSVGQPQDVYTF
15	TRBV7-9	CASSSGQGRYYGYTF
15	TRBV4-2	CASSQDQEYTDTQYF
14	TRBV12-3/TRBV12-4	CASSLQGNNSPLHF
13	TRBV6-5	CASSYDRTYEAFF
15	TRBV4-3	CASSPGFRGNYGYTF
16	TRBV7-9	CASSLRTGIGTDTQYF
14	TRBV20-1	CSARSLRGSSPLHF
13	TRBV12-3/TRBV12-4	CASSRDLIYGYTF
13	TRBV6-2/TRBV6-3	CASSYFADSPLHF
16	TRBV10-3	CAISESQVKSNEKLFF
16	TRBV6-2/TRBV6-3	CASSYVFLAGSYEQYF
16	TRBV20-1	CSARETTGTDGEKLFF
16	TRBV7-2	CASSASTGTGFYEQYF
14	TRBV28	CASSLLGENQPQHF
15	TRBV4-3	CASSLMGTGDTEAFF
14	TRBV28	CASSLDGANTEAFF
10	TRBV7-2	CATGRETQYF
16	TRBV5-1	CASSSGTGGSSYEQYF
15	TRBV6-2/TRBV6-3	CASSYSGRAKNIQYF
15	TRBV3-1	CASTRRGLDGNEQFF
16	TRBV28	CASSPRQGAGNQPQHF
15	TRBV7-8	CASSLDRWPNEKLFF
12	TRBV6-2/TRBV6-3	CASTDPGTEAFF
13	TRBV7-2	CASSLVASTEAFF
14	TRBV2	CASSTRGNNQPQHF
15	TRBV7-2	CASTERGGLNQPQHF
14	TRBV6-2/TRBV6-3	CASSLDGDNYGYTF
15	TRBV6-6	CASSYTRDKLAEAFF
12	TRBV20-1	CSASYHHQPQHF
14	TRBV7-2	CASSPHGSNTEAFF
13	TRBV6-6	CASRAGSTDTQYF
13	TRBV28	CASTARGYSPLHF
16	TRBV7-8	CASSLRTSGAQETQYF
16	TRBV12-3/TRBV12-4	CASSSQELSYNSPLHF
16	TRBV12-3/TRBV12-4	CASTLGGGQANQPQHF
15	TRBV5-1	CASSLERGGMNEQFF